The rows below give T cell receptor beta chains drawn from one sample of a study of blood T cell repertoires in COVID-19. The assay was immunoSEQ multiplex PCR, and TCRdb's table has in-frame clones only and misses some. The sample carries about 50,000 clones, roughly nine tenths recorded once. The sample consisted of peripheral blood. Receptors originate from a human donor in a cohort sampled during active COVID-19. The CDR3 runs from the conserved cysteine through the conserved F or W.

v_call	j_call	cdr3_aa
TRBV15	TRBJ1-1	CATSRDARENTEAFF
TRBV4-2	TRBJ1-5	CASSQDAQADNQPQHF
TRBV5-1	TRBJ2-5	CASSVGQGALETQYF
TRBV6-5	TRBJ2-5	CASSYSGTGILETQYF
TRBV30	TRBJ2-2	CAWSLVPDTNTGELFF
TRBV6-2/TRBV6-3	TRBJ2-7	CASSYGGGTVSYEQYF
TRBV6-5	TRBJ1-1	CASSYYSGTAYTEAFF
TRBV4-2	TRBJ1-1	CASSQDPGGRNTEAFF
TRBV5-1	TRBJ2-1	CASSLFGGEDEQFF
TRBV12-2	TRBJ1-5	CASRTNRGQTRDSNQPQHF
TRBV7-9	TRBJ1-4	CASILTGSSNEKLFF